The sequence of this TCR beta chain was determined in a study of T cells after yellow fever vaccination. Study-wide context: Those fractions that held only low numbers of cells were prepared using the SMART-Seq v4 Ultra Low Input RNA kit.

The germline V gene has CDR1 LNHDA and CDR2 SQIVND (reference sequence). Deletions cut 4 bases from V and 8 bases from J, with 17 bases between. The CDR3 has 14 residues. Study results and limitations: Only a small proportion of the clonotypes turned up in both the CD4 and the CD8 compartments, likely arising from convergent recombination. Post-booster reappearance was seen for most primary-vaccination clones (96% CD4, around 90% CD8).

Each CDR3 protein gets one entry after TCRdb re-called the 5' RACE reads with MiXCR. The table lists 300,000 or so distinct CDR3 sequences, approximately 8% of them singletons. Concerning this clonotype itself: Its specificity is unknown.

Material: PBMCs, obtained around 45 days after the first yellow fever vaccination. This receptor was taken from a man between 18 and 29 years old who received the YFV17D yellow fever vaccine. The chain carries TRBV19 and TRBJ1-1; D not resolved. CDR3 amino acids: CASSSTAPSEEAFF. CDR3 nucleotide sequence: TGTGCCAGTAGTAGCACAGCACCTTCTGAAGAAGCTTTCTTT. Variable domain in full (rest from reference TRBV19 and TRBJ1-1): DGGITQSPKYLFRKEGQNVTLSCEQNLNHDAMYWYRQDPGQGLRLIYYSQIVNDFQKGDIAEGYSVSREKKESFPLTVTSAQKNPTAFYLCASSSTAPSEEAFFGQGTRLTVV.